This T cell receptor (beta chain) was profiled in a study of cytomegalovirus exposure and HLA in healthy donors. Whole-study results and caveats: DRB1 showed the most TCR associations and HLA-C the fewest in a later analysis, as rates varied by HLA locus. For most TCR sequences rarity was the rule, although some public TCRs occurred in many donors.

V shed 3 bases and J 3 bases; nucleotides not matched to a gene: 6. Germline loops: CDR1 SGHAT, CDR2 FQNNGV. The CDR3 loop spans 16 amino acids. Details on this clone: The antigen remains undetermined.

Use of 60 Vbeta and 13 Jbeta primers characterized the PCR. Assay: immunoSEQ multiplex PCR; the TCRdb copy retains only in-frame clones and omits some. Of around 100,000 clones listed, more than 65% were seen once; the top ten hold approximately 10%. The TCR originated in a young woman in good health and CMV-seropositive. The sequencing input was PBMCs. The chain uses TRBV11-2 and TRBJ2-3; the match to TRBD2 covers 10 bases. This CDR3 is CASSFRSGRGTDTQYF. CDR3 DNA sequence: TGTGCCAGCAGCTTCCGCAGCGGGAGGGGGACAGATACGCAGTATTTT.